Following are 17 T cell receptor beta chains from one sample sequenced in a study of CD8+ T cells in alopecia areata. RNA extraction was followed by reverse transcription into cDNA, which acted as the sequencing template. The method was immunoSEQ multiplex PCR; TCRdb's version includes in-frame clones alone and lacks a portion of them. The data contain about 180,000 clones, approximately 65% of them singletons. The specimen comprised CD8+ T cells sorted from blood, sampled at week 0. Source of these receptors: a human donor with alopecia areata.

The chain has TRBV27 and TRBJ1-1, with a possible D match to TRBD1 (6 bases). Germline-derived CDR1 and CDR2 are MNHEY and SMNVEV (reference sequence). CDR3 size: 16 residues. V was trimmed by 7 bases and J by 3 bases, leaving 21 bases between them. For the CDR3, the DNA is TGTGCCAGCACCCCGAACAGGGTGGGAGGGTACACTGAAGCTTTCTTT. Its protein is CASTPNRVGGYTEAFF.

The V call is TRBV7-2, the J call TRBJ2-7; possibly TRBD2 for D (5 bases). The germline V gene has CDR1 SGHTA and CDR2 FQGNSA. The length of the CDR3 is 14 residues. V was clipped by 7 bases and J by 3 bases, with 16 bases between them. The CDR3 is CASTSGMGGYEQYF. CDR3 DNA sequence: TGTGCCAGCACGTCGGGGATGGGCGGCTACGAGCAGTACTTC.

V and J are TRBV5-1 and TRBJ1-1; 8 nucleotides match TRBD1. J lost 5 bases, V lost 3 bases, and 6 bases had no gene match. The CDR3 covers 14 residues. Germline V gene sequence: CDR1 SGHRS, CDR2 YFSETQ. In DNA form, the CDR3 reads TGCGCCAGCAGCTCTACAGGGGGTCGTACTGAAGCTTTCTTT. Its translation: CASSSTGGRTEAFF.

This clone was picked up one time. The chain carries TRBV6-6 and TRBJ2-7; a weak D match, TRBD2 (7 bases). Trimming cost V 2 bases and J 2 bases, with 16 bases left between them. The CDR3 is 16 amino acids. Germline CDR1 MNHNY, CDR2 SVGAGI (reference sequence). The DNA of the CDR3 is TGTGCCAGCAGTTACAATAGGGGGGGAGACCCCTACGAGCAGTACTTC. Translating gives CASSYNRGGDPYEQYF.

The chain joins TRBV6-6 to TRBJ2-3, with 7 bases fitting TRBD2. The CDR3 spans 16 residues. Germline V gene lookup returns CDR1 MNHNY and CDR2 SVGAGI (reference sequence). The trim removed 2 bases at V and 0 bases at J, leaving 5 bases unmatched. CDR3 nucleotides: TGTGCCAGCAGTTACGAGAGCGGGGCCAGCACAGATACGCAGTATTTT. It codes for CASSYESGASTDTQYF.

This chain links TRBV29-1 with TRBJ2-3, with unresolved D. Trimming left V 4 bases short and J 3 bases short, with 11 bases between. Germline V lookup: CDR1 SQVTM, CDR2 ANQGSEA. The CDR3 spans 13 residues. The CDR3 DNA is TGCAGCGTTGTCCATGGTAGGACAGATACGCAGTATTTT. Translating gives CSVVHGRTDTQYF.

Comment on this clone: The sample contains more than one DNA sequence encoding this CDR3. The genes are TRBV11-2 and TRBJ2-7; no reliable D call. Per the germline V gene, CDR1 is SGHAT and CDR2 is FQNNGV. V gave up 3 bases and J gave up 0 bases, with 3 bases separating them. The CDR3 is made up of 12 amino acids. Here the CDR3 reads CASSFGSYEQYF. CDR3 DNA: TGTGCCAGCAGCTTTGGCTCCTACGAGCAGTACTTC. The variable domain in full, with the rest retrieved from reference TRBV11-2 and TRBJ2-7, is EAGVAQSPRYKIIEKRQSVAFWCNPISGHATLYWYQQILGQGPKLLIQFQNNGVVDDSQLPKDRFSAERLKGVDSTLKIQPAKLEDSAVYLCASSFGSYEQYFGPGTRLTVT.

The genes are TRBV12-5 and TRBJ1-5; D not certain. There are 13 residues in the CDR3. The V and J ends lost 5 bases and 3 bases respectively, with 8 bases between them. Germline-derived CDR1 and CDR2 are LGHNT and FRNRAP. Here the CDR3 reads CASGPDINQPQHF. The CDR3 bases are TGTGCTAGTGGTCCAGACATCAATCAGCCCCAGCATTTT.

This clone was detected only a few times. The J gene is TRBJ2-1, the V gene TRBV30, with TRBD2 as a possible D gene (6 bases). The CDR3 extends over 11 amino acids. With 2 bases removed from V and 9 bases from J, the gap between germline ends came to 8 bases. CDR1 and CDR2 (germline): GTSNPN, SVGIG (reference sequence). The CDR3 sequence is CAWSIGGEQFF. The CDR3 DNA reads TGTGCCTGGAGTATCGGGGGTGAGCAGTTCTTC.

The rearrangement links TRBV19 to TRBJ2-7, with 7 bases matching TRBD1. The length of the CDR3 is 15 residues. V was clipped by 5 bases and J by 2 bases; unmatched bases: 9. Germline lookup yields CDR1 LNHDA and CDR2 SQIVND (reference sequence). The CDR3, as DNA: TGTGCCAGTAGTGCCGATACGGGACAGACCTACGAGCAGTACTTC. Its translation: CASSADTGQTYEQYF.

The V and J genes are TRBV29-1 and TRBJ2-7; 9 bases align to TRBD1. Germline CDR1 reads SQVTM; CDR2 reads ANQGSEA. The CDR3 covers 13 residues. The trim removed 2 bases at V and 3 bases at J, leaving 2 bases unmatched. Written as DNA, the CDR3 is TGCAGCGTTGAATTGGACAGGGGCTACGAGCAGTACTTC. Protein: CSVELDRGYEQYF.

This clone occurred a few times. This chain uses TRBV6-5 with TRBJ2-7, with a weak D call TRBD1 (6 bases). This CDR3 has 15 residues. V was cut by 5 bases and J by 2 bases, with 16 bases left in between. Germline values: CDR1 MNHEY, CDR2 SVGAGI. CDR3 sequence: CASSSPGQKTYEQYF. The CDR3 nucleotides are TGTGCCAGCAGTAGCCCCGGACAGAAAACCTACGAGCAGTACTTC.

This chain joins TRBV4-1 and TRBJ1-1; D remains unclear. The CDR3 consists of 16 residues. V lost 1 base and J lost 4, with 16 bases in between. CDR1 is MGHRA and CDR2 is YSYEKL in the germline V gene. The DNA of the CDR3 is TGCGCCAGCAGCCAAGCTCTCGGGCGGATGGGCACTGAAGCTTTCTTT. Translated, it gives CASSQALGRMGTEAFF.

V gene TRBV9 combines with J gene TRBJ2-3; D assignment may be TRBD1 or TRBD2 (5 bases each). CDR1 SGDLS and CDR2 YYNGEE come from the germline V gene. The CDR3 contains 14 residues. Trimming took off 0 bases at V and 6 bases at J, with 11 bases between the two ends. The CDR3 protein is CASSVDGAWDTQYF. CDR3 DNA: TGTGCCAGCAGCGTAGACGGGGCCTGGGATACGCAGTATTTT.

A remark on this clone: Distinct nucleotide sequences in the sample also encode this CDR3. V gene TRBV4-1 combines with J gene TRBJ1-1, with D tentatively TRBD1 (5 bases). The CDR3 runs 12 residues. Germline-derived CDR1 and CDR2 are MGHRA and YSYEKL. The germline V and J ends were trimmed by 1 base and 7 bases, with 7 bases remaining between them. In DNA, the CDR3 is TGCGCCAGCAGCCAAGGGGGGAGTGAAGCTTTCTTT. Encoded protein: CASSQGGSEAFF.

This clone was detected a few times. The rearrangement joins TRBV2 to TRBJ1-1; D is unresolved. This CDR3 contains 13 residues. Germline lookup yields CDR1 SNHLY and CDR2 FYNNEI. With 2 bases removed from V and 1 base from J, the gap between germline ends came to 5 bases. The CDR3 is CASSESGNTEAFF. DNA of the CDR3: TGTGCCAGCAGTGAATCGGGGAACACTGAAGCTTTCTTT.

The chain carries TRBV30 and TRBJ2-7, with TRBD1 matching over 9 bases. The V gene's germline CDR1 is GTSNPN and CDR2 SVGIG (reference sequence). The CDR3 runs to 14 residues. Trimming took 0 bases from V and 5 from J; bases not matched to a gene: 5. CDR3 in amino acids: CAWSVGDRVDEQYF. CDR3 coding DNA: TGTGCCTGGAGTGTGGGGGACAGGGTCGACGAGCAGTACTTC. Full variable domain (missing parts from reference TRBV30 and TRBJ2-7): SQTIHQWPATLVQPVGSPLSLECTVEGTSNPNLYWYRQAAGRGLQLLFYSVGIGQISSEVPQNLSASRPQDRQFILSSKKLLLSDSGFYLCAWSVGDRVDEQYFGPGTRLTVT.